This is a list of T cell receptor beta chains from one sample in a study of long-term antiretroviral therapy in people with HIV. Measured with immunoSEQ multiplex PCR; TCRdb has only the in-frame clones, and not every one. The data show roughly 40,000 clones, with approximately 87% seen just once and roughly 4% held by the top ten. Here the sequenced sample was unsorted PBMCs, taken 1.2 years after starting antiretroviral therapy. The receptors were sampled from a woman in her 50s with HIV. CDR3s include the opening cysteine and the closing phenylalanine or tryptophan. Each record gives: D gene, V gene, clone size, J gene, CDR3 DNA, CDR3 protein. D genes are given only for firm matches. Some rows mark clone size as missing; the rest say once, few, many or name a class of expanded clone.

NA	TRBV2	NA	TRBJ2-3	TGTGCCAGCATTCCCCGGGGCAGCACAGATACGCAGTATTTT	CASIPRGSTDTQYF
NA	TRBV10-3	NA	TRBJ1-3	TGTGCCATCAGTGGTCTAAACACCATATATTTT	CAISGLNTIYF
NA	TRBV5-1	NA	TRBJ1-1	TGCGCCAGCAGCTTGGAATTGAACACTGAAGCTTTCTTT	CASSLELNTEAFF
NA	TRBV7-8	NA	TRBJ2-2	TGTGCCAGCAGCTTAGCGGCACCCCATTCAACCACCGGGGAGCTGTTTTTT	CASSLAAPHSTTGELFF
TRBD1	TRBV4-3	NA	TRBJ1-2	TGCGCCAGCAGCCAAGGTTCGGACAGGAATGGCTATGGCTACACCTTC	CASSQGSDRNGYGYTF
NA	TRBV5-5	NA	TRBJ2-7	TGTGCCAGCAGCTTGGGGTTTGATCCCGAGCAGTACTTC	CASSLGFDPEQYF
NA	TRBV12-5	NA	TRBJ2-7	TGTGCTAGTGGTTTGAATCTGAACAGGGAGGACGAGCAGTACTTC	CASGLNLNREDEQYF
TRBD1	TRBV7-9	NA	TRBJ1-2	TGTGCCAGCAGTCCCGGGACAGGGTGGCGGATCTATGGCTACACCTTC	CASSPGTGWRIYGYTF
NA	TRBV11-2	once	TRBJ1-1	TGTGCCAGCAGGTTTGAGGGATACACTGAAGCTTTCTTT	CASRFEGYTEAFF
TRBD1	TRBV5-1	NA	TRBJ2-7	TGCGCCAGCAGCGTGGGACAGGGTGAGCACGAGCAGTACTTC	CASSVGQGEHEQYF
TRBD1	TRBV5-4	NA	TRBJ2-4	TGTGCCAGCAGCTTGGGACAGGGGGCGAAAAACATTCAGTACTTC	CASSLGQGAKNIQYF
TRBD2	TRBV7-2	NA	TRBJ2-3	TGTGCCAGCAGCTATGGGACTAGCGGGGAACTAGATACGCAGTATTTT	CASSYGTSGELDTQYF
TRBD1	TRBV19	NA	TRBJ2-5	TGTGCCAGTACCCCACAGGACAGGGAAGAGACCCAGTACTTC	CASTPQDREETQYF
NA	TRBV7-2	once	TRBJ2-3	TGTGCCAGCAGCTTAGCGGGGGCCAAAACAGATACGCAGTATTTT	CASSLAGAKTDTQYF
TRBD1	TRBV6-5	NA	TRBJ1-2	TGTGCCAGCAGTTACTACCAGGGGGCTTGGGAAGGCTACACCTTC	CASSYYQGAWEGYTF
TRBD2	TRBV9	NA	TRBJ2-4	TGTGCCAGCAGCGCCTCTAGCGGGGGGAACATTCAGTACTTC	CASSASSGGNIQYF
NA	TRBV6-6	NA	TRBJ1-3	TGTGCCAGCAGCCGAGAAGCCTCTGGAAACACCATATATTTT	CASSREASGNTIYF
NA	TRBV18	once	TRBJ1-3	TGTGCCAGCTCACCCCCCGGAGGGGTCTCTGGAAACACCATATATTTT	CASSPPGGVSGNTIYF
NA	TRBV7-2	NA	TRBJ1-4	TGTGCCAGCAGCCGAAGGTCCCGTAGGGGTGAAAAACTGTTTTTT	CASSRRSRRGEKLFF
TRBD2	TRBV7-9	NA	TRBJ2-3	TGTGCCAGCAGACCGCGGGGGGTCGGCACAGATACGCAGTATTTT	CASRPRGVGTDTQYF
NA	TRBV7-2	few	TRBJ2-7	TGTGCCAGCAGCTTAGTTGGTAGGAACTCCTACGAGCAGTACTTC	CASSLVGRNSYEQYF
NA	TRBV6-5	NA	TRBJ2-7	TGTGCCAGCGGCCTCCGCTCCTACGAGCAGTACTTC	CASGLRSYEQYF
NA	TRBV6-1	NA	TRBJ1-1	TGTGCCAGCAGTGCTGGCGGAGGGGAGGCTTTCTTT	CASSAGGGEAFF
NA	TRBV5-1	NA	TRBJ2-3	TGCGCCAGCAGCTTGGAGGGGGGTAGCACAGATACGCAGTATTTT	CASSLEGGSTDTQYF